The 21 T cell receptor beta chains below were found in one sample sequenced in a study of blood T cell repertoires in COVID-19. TCRdb's copy holds only in-frame clones and misses some; the assay was immunoSEQ multiplex PCR. The table lists approximately 170,000 clones, about 81% of them singletons. Sequenced: PBMCs or T cells enriched from blood (not recorded which). These TCRs come from a woman younger than 45 who had recovered from COVID-19.

The V and J genes are TRBV28 and TRBJ1-2, with TRBD1 matching over 8 bases. Trimming cost V 4 bases and J 2 bases; bases outside gene matches: 12. The CDR3 is 17 amino acids. CDR1 and CDR2 from the germline V gene are MDHEN and SYDVKM. CDR3 nucleotide sequence: TGTGCCAGCAGTTCCGGGTCTTTTGGACAGGGAAACTATGGCTACACCTTC. This codes for CASSSGSFGQGNYGYTF.

The chain carries TRBV7-8 and TRBJ2-2; no firm D call. The CDR3 is 15 residues long. V lost 0 bases, J lost 1 base, and 6 bases lay in between. In germline, CDR1 is SGHVS, CDR2 FQNEAQ. CDR3 loop: CASSLASGNTGELFF. The CDR3 nucleotides are TGTGCCAGCAGCTTAGCGTCGGGGAACACCGGGGAGCTGTTTTTT.

This sequence joins TRBV27 and TRBJ2-2, with a possible D match to TRBD2 (6 bases). V lost 8 bases and J 5 bases, leaving 12 bases between the germline ends. CDR1 MNHEY and CDR2 SMNVEV come from the germline V gene (reference sequence). This CDR3 has 13 residues. CDR3 loop: CASQGLGTGELFF. The DNA for the CDR3 is TGTGCCAGCCAGGGACTCGGGACCGGGGAGCTGTTTTTT.

The gene calls are TRBV19 and TRBJ1-1; TRBD1 agrees at 7 bases. Looked up from germline, CDR1 is LNHDA and CDR2 is SQIVND (reference sequence). This CDR3 is 13 amino acids long. V trimming: 4 bases; J trimming: 7 bases; junction bases outside the gene matches: 6. The CDR3 DNA sequence: TGTGCCAGTAGTACGACAGGGTATGGTGAAGCTTTCTTT. The encoded protein is CASSTTGYGEAFF.

The chain links TRBV28 to TRBJ2-7; 13 bases line up with TRBD2. Trimming took 8 bases from V and 4 from J; bases not matched to a gene: 8. The CDR3 runs to 15 residues. Germline V gene lookup returns CDR1 MDHEN and CDR2 SYDVKM. Here the CDR3 reads CASEDPGLAGYEQYF. The DNA of the CDR3 is TGTGCCAGCGAGGACCCGGGACTAGCGGGATACGAGCAGTACTTC.

The chain has TRBV2 and TRBJ1-1; possible D gene TRBD1, 5 bases. Germline CDR1 is SNHLY and CDR2 is FYNNEI. V lost 8 bases and J 4 bases, leaving 14 bases between the germline ends. The CDR3 length is 13 residues. CDR3 loop: CASFFGRGTEAFF. CDR3 nucleotide sequence: TGTGCCAGCTTCTTTGGTAGGGGCACTGAAGCTTTCTTT.

Notes on this clone: Other nucleotide sequences in the sample specify the same CDR3. The rearrangement joins TRBV28 to TRBJ1-2, with 7 bases identical to TRBD1. CDR3 size: 12 residues. CDR1 MDHEN and CDR2 SYDVKM come from the germline V gene. V shed 3 bases, J shed 5 bases, and the junction held 0 bases outside the gene matches. The CDR3 DNA reads TGTGCCAGCAGTTTCAGGGGGTATGGCTACACCTTC. Its protein is CASSFRGYGYTF.

This chain connects TRBV10-2 to TRBJ2-7; D is unclear. The CDR3 is 11 amino acids. Trimming cost V 4 bases and J 4 bases, with 5 bases left between them. Germline CDR1 reads WSHSY; CDR2 reads SAAADI. For the CDR3, the DNA is TGCGCCAGCAGTGGAGCATACGAGCAGTACTTC. It encodes CASSGAYEQYF.

The chain is built from TRBV7-2 and TRBJ2-3, with a possible D match to TRBD2 (6 bases). V gave up 5 bases and J gave up 1 base, with 10 bases separating them. The CDR3 is made up of 14 amino acids. CDR1 is SGHTA and CDR2 is FQGNSA in the germline V gene. The CDR3 sequence is CASSRPGGTDTQYF. Written as DNA, the CDR3 is TGTGCCAGCAGCAGACCGGGGGGCACAGATACGCAGTATTTT.

Note on this clone: At one end the junction does not follow the germline gene, possibly because of a read error. Other DNA sequences in the sample encode the same CDR3. The J gene is TRBJ2-3, the V gene TRBV2, with a possible D match to TRBD2 (6 bases). The CDR3 sequence is 13 residues long. Germline-derived CDR1 and CDR2 are SNHLY and FYNNEI. The CDR3 DNA sequence: TGTGCCAGCAGTGCCACTAGCACGGATACGCAGTATTTT. It yields the protein CASSATSTDTQYF.

This chain's CDR3 is CASSLDQGVYTEAFF. The CDR3 nucleotides read TGTGCCAGCAGCTTAGACCAGGGGGTTTACACTGAAGCTTTCTTT. The chain recombines TRBV7-6 with TRBJ1-1; 7 bases are shared with TRBD1. The junction had 5 bases not matched to a gene; V was cut back by 1 base and J by 3 bases. Germline V CDR1 and CDR2: SGHVS, FNYEAQ. The CDR3 contains 15 residues.

The chain combines TRBV7-8 with TRBJ2-5; 7 bases match TRBD2. This CDR3 has 15 amino acids. The germline V gene encodes CDR1 SGHVS and CDR2 FQNEAQ. J was trimmed by 7 bases and V by 1 base; bases with no gene match: 9. CDR3 sequence: CASSLVVSGSRTQYF. In DNA, the CDR3 is TGTGCCAGCAGCTTAGTTGTTAGCGGGTCCCGGACCCAGTACTTC.

The V and J genes are TRBV28 and TRBJ2-1, with TRBD2 identical over 10 bases. V shed 2 bases, J shed 3 bases, and the junction held 4 bases outside the gene matches. This CDR3 comprises 16 residues. CDR1 and CDR2 (germline): MDHEN, SYDVKM. Here the CDR3 reads CASSLPGLADYNEQFF. The CDR3 nucleotides are TGTGCCAGCAGTTTACCCGGACTAGCGGACTACAATGAGCAGTTCTTC.

This clone occurred once. V and J are TRBV27 and TRBJ1-1, with TRBD1 identical over 7 bases. The CDR3 length is 14 residues. Germline loops: CDR1 MNHEY, CDR2 SMNVEV (reference sequence). Unmatched junction bases numbered 6, after V lost 2 bases and J lost 6 bases. CDR3 sequence reads: CASSLRGLYSEAFF. CDR3 nucleotide sequence: TGTGCCAGCAGTTTAAGGGGGCTTTATTCTGAAGCTTTCTTT.

This clone came up once. This chain uses TRBV3-1 (or the pseudogene TRBV3-2) with TRBJ2-1; D may be TRBD2 (6 bases). The CDR3 covers 18 residues. CDR1 is LGHDT, CDR2 YNNKEL, per germline (reference sequence). Trimming took 4 bases from V and 3 from J, leaving 22 bases between them. CDR3 sequence (DNA): TGTGCCAGCAGCCCCCCAATGGGGGGTCTCCGAGGCTACAATGAGCAGTTCTTC. Residues: CASSPPMGGLRGYNEQFF.

The V gene is TRBV28, the J gene TRBJ1-2, with TRBD1 matching 7 bases. Unmatched junction bases numbered 15, after V lost 6 bases and J lost 2 bases. Germline lookup yields CDR1 MDHEN and CDR2 SYDVKM. This CDR3 is built from 17 residues. The CDR3 here is CASRFPRGQVNNYGYTF. In DNA, the CDR3 is TGTGCCAGCAGATTCCCGCGAGGACAGGTTAACAACTATGGCTACACCTTC.

The chain combines TRBV28 with TRBJ1-2; D is ambiguous. Germline CDR1 is MDHEN and CDR2 is SYDVKM. The CDR3 runs to 15 residues. V lost 6 bases and J 0 bases, leaving 14 bases between the germline ends. The CDR3: CASSYGWAPNYGYTF. The CDR3 DNA reads as TGTGCCAGCAGCTATGGGTGGGCCCCTAACTATGGCTACACCTTC.

About this clone itself: Sequence at one end of the junction differs from germline and may be a read error. The CDR3 sequence is CASSVAAAGGSGEKLFF. The CDR3 nucleotides read TGTGCCAGCAGCGTAGCAGCCGCAGGGGGCTCGGGAGAAAAACTGTTTTTT. V is TRBV7-8 and J is TRBJ1-4, with 8 bases fitting TRBD1. The CDR3 runs 17 residues. CDR1 is SGHVS and CDR2 is FQNEAQ in the germline V gene.

This clone appeared a few times. The chain is built from TRBV7-9 and TRBJ1-1; 11 nucleotides agree with TRBD1. Per germline, CDR1 SEHNR and CDR2 FQNEAQ (reference sequence). The CDR3 is 13 residues long. The J segment lost 6 bases and the V segment lost 5 bases, leaving 2 bases of the junction unmatched. The CDR3 loop is CASSGTGGSEAFF. The CDR3 coding sequence is TGTGCCAGCAGCGGGACAGGGGGATCTGAAGCTTTCTTT.

The chain links TRBV5-1 to TRBJ2-3; 7 bases line up with TRBD2. The germline CDR1 and CDR2 sequences are SGHRS and YFSETQ. Unmatched junction bases numbered 15, after V lost 7 bases and J lost 4 bases. CDR3 length: 16 residues. The CDR3 bases are TGCGCCAGCTCCCTTGTGACTAGCAGGTACCCAGATACGCAGTATTTT. It yields the protein CASSLVTSRYPDTQYF. Variable domain in full (rest from reference TRBV5-1 and TRBJ2-3): KAGVTQTPRYLIKTRGQQVTLSCSPISGHRSVSWYQQTPGQGLQFLFEYFSETQRNKGNFPGRFSGRQFSNSRSEMNVSTLELGDSALYLCASSLVTSRYPDTQYFGPGTRLTVL.

The chain joins TRBV28 to TRBJ1-1, with 7 bases identical to TRBD1. This CDR3 has 14 amino acids. After removal of 10 bases from V and 0 bases from J, the junction contained 8 bases not matched to a gene. The germline V gene encodes CDR1 MDHEN and CDR2 SYDVKM. The CDR3 DNA is TGTGCCACCCTGGGACAGACCATGAACACTGAAGCTTTCTTT. It translates to CATLGQTMNTEAFF.